The subject of this entry is one T cell receptor (beta chain). The source of the sample is a study of blood T cell repertoires in COVID-19. Study in general: From the United States, Italy and Spain came samples of acute and convalescent COVID-19. PBMCs, B-cell-depleted T cells, or T cells provided the cDNA or gDNA that made up the material.

Trimming stripped 0 bases from V and 6 bases from J, with 6 bases between. The germline V gene encodes CDR1 SGHNT and CDR2 YYREEE (reference sequence). The CDR3 totals 13 residues. In the authors' workflow: Quantification of nucleated cells was approximated via reference gene primer amplification. Sequenced by immunoSEQ multiplex PCR; TCRdb stores in-frame clones only, minus some. V, J and clone size reflect that table, while D and trimming were determined from the DNA. The sample lists about 58,000 clones; around 90% were seen once. The clonotype was recovered from a man in his 60s with active COVID-19. Sequencing was performed on peripheral blood. This rearrangement joins TRBV5-4 to TRBJ2-2, with D perhaps TRBD2 (6 bases). CDR3 region: CASSLGGAGELFF. The CDR3 DNA reads as TGTGCCAGCAGCTTGGGGGGGGCCGGGGAGCTGTTTTTT. The variable domain in full, completed from reference TRBV5-4 and TRBJ2-2, reads ETGVTQSPTHLIKTRGQQVTLRCSSQSGHNTVSWYQQALGQGPQFIFQYYREEENGRGNFPPRFSGLQFPNYSSELNVNALELDDSALYLCASSLGGAGELFFGEGSRLTVL.